The 9 T cell receptor beta chains below all came from one sample that was sequenced in a study of T cells expressing NK-cell markers. TCRdb reanalyzed the 5' RACE reads and collapses them to one entry per CDR3 protein, without DNA. The sample has 350,000 to 450,000 distinct CDR3 sequences. Sequenced material: blood T cells: a sorted CD56 or NKG2C T cell subset, CD4+ or CD8+ T cells, or bulk PBMC T cells (not recorded which). The origin of the receptors is a man aged 18 to 69 in good health.

The chain is built from TRBV11-2 and TRBJ2-5; the D gene TCRdb calls, TRBD1, cannot be checked with no DNA. The CDR3 is 15 amino acids. Looked up from germline, CDR1 is SGHAT and CDR2 is FQNNGV. The CDR3 sequence: CASSLHRSGRETQYF.

This chain connects TRBV28 to TRBJ2-3; without DNA, the TCRdb call of TRBD1 cannot be checked. This CDR3 has 12 amino acids. Germline V gene sequence: CDR1 MDHEN, CDR2 SYDVKM. CDR3 loop: CASRIPYDTQYF.

The chain couples TRBV5-5 to TRBJ1-4; TCRdb's assignment of TRBD1 cannot be checked, as there is no DNA. The CDR3 totals 16 residues. Germline-derived CDR1 and CDR2 are SGHKS and YYEKEE (reference sequence). CDR3 sequence reads: CASSSRAGGGSEKLFF.

The chain uses TRBV18 and TRBJ1-5. The CDR3 has 14 residues. Germline V gives CDR1 KGHSH, CDR2 LQKENI. CDR3 amino acids: CASSRTESNQPQHF.

This chain joins TRBV19 and TRBJ2-3; TCRdb reports TRBD1, a call that lacks DNA to check it against. The germline V gene encodes CDR1 LNHDA and CDR2 SQIVND (reference sequence). The CDR3 is 15 residues long. The CDR3 spells CASRRTSSATDTQYF.

V gene TRBV5-1 combines with J gene TRBJ2-7; the D call of TRBD1 rests on TCRdb alone, since no DNA is present to check it. Germline loops: CDR1 SGHRS, CDR2 YFSETQ. This CDR3 spans 13 amino acids. CDR3 residues: CASSIRQGDEQYF. The full variable domain, its missing parts supplied by reference TRBV5-1 and TRBJ2-7, is KAGVTQTPRYLIKTRGQQVTLSCSPISGHRSVSWYQQTPGQGLQFLFEYFSETQRNKGNFPGRFSGRQFSNSRSEMNVSTLELGDSALYLCASSIRQGDEQYFGPGTRLTVT.

The V and J genes are TRBV5-4 and TRBJ2-3; TCRdb outputs TRBD2, but without DNA this stays unchecked. This CDR3 comprises 16 residues. The germline V gene has CDR1 SGHNT and CDR2 YYREEE (reference sequence). The CDR3 reads CASSPGLAGAGDTQYF.

This chain links TRBV6-2 or TRBV6-3 with TRBJ2-3; TCRdb picks TRBD1, but there is no DNA to check that call. Germline V gene lookup returns CDR1 MNHEY and CDR2 SVGEGT. The CDR3 has 14 amino acids. CDR3: CASSYLGHTDTQYF.

The chain has TRBV7-8 and TRBJ2-2; TCRdb's assignment of TRBD1 cannot be checked, as there is no DNA. CDR3 length: 15 residues. The germline gives CDR1 SGHVS, CDR2 FQNEAQ. This chain's CDR3 is CASSSRGGLVGELFF.